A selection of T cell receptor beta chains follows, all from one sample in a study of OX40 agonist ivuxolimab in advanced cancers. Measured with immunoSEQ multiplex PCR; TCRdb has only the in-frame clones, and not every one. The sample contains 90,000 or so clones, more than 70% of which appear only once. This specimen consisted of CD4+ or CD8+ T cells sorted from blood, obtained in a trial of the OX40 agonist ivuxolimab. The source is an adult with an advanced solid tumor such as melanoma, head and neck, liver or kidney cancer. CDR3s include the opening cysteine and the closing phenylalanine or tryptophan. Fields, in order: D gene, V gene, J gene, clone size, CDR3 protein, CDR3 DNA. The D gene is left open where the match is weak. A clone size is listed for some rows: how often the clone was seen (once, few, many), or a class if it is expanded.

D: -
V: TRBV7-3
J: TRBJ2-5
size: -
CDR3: CASSPGSQETQYF
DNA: TGTGCCAGCAGCCCAGGGTCCCAAGAGACCCAGTACTTC

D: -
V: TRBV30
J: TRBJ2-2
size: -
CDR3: CAWGRGTSTGELFF
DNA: TGTGCCTGGGGTCGGGGGACCTCCACCGGGGAGCTGTTTTTT

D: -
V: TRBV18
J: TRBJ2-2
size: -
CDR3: CASSPRTPTGELFF
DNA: TGTGCCAGCTCACCACGAACCCCCACCGGGGAGCTGTTTTTT

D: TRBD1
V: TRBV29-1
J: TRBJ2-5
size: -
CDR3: CSGGTGGRETQYF
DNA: TGCAGCGGTGGGACAGGGGGCCGGGAGACCCAGTACTTC

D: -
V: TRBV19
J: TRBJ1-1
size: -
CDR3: CASSHQGNTEAFF
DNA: TGTGCCAGTAGTCACCAGGGGAACACTGAAGCTTTCTTT

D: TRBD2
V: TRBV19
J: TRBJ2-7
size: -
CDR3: CASSRLAGEGEQYF
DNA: TGTGCCAGTAGTAGACTAGCGGGAGAAGGCGAGCAGTACTTC

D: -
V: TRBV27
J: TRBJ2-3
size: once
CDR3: CASSLAGVSTDTQYF
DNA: TGTGCCAGCAGTTTAGCAGGGGTAAGCACAGATACGCAGTATTTT

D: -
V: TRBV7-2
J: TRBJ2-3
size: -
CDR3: CASSLTSGGPTDTQYF
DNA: TGTGCCAGCAGCCTGACGTCTGGGGGGCCCACAGATACGCAGTATTTT

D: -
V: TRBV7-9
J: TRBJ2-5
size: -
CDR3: CASSLGLETQYF
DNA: TGTGCCAGCAGCTTAGGTCTTGAGACCCAGTACTTC

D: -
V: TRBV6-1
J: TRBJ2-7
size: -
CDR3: CASSDFGLTSSYEQYF
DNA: TGTGCCAGCAGTGACTTCGGACTCACATCCTCCTACGAGCAGTACTTC

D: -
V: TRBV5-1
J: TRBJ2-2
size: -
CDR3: CASSLKMDNTGELFF
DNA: TGCGCCAGCAGCCTGAAGATGGACAACACCGGGGAGCTGTTTTTT

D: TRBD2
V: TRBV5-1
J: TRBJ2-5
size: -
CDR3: CASSPGLAAAQETQYF
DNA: TGCGCCAGCAGCCCCGGACTAGCGGCCGCACAAGAGACCCAGTACTTC

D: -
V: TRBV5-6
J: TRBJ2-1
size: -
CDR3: CASSGTGYNEQFF
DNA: TGTGCCAGCAGCGGGACTGGCTACAATGAGCAGTTCTTC

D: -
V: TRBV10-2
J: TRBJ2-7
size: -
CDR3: CASSEQGSEQYF
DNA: TGCGCCAGCAGTGAACAGGGCTCGGAGCAGTACTTC

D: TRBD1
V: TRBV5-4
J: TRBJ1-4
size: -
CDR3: CASSRGQGDNEKLFF
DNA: TGTGCCAGCAGCAGAGGACAGGGGGATAATGAAAAACTGTTTTTT

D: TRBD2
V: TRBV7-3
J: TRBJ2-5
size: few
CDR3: CASSLGSGITGQETQYF
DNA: TGTGCCAGCAGCTTAGGGAGCGGGATAACGGGGCAAGAGACCCAGTACTTC

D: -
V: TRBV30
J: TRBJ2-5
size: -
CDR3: CACQRNQETQYF
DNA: TGTGCCTGTCAGCGGAACCAAGAGACCCAGTACTTC

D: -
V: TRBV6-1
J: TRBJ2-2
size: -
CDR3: CASSVGRGTGELFF
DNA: TGTGCCAGCAGTGTAGGGAGAGGCACCGGGGAGCTGTTTTTT

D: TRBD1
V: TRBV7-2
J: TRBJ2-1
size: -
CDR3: CASSLVWDRMYNEQFF
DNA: TGTGCCAGCAGCTTAGTGTGGGACAGAATGTACAATGAGCAGTTCTTC

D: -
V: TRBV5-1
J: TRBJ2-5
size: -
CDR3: CASSLGSGGRETQYF
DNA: TGCGCCAGCAGCTTGGGTTCCGGCGGGCGAGAGACCCAGTACTTC